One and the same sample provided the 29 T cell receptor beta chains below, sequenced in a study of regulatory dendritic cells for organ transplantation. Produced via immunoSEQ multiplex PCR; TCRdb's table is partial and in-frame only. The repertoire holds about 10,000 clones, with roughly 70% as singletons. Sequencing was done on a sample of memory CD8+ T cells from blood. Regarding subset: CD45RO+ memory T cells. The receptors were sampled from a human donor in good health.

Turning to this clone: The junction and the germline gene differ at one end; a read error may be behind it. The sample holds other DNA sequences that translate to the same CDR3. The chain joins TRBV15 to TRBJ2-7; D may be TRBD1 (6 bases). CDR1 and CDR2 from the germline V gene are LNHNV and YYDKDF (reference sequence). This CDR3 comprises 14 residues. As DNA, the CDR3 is TGCGCCACCAGCCGCAAAGGGGGCTCCTACGAGCAGTACTTC. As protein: CATSRKGGSYEQYF.

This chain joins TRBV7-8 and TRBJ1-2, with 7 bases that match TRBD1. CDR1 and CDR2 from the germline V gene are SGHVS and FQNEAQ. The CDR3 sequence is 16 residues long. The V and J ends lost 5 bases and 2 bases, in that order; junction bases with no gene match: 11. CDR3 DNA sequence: TGTGCCAGCAGCGACGAAACCGGGACAGAGAACTATGGCTACACCTTC. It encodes CASSDETGTENYGYTF.

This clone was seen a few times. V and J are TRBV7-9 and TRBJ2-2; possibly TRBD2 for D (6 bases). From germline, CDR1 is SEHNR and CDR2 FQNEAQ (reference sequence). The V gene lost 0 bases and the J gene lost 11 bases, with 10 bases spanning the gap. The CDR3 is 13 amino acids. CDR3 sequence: CASSLALGGELFF. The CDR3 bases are TGTGCCAGCAGCTTAGCGCTGGGGGGAGAGCTGTTTTTT.

The CDR3 DNA reads as TGTGCCAGCAGCCCCGGGACAGTCTATGGCTACACCTTC. It encodes CASSPGTVYGYTF. The V gene is TRBV5-4, the J gene TRBJ1-2; TRBD1 agrees at 7 bases. This CDR3 is built from 13 residues. Per germline, CDR1 SGHNT and CDR2 YYREEE (reference sequence). The V segment lost 4 bases and the J segment 4 bases; nucleotides outside the gene matches: 4.

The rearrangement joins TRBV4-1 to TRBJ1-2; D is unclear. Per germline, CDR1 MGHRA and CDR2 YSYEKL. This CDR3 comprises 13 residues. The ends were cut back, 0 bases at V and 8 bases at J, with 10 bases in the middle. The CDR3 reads CASSQDRTRGYTF. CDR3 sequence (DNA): TGCGCCAGCAGCCAAGATAGAACCCGGGGCTACACCTTC.

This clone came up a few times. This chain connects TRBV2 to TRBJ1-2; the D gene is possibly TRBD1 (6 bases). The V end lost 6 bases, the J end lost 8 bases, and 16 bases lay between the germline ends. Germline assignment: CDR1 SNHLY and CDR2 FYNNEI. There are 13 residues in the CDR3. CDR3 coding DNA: TGTGCCAGCAGAGGTCGGGGGCTTCCAGGCTACACCTTC. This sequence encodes CASRGRGLPGYTF.

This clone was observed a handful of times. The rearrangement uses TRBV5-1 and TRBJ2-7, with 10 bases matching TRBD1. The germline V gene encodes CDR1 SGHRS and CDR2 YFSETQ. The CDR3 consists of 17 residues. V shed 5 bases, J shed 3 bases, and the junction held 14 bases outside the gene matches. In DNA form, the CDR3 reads TGCGCCAGCAGTTGGACAGGGGGTTCTCCTGGTAACTACGAGCAGTACTTC. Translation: CASSWTGGSPGNYEQYF. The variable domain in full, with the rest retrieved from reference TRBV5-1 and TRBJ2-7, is KAGVTQTPRYLIKTRGQQVTLSCSPISGHRSVSWYQQTPGQGLQFLFEYFSETQRNKGNFPGRFSGRQFSNSRSEMNVSTLELGDSALYLCASSWTGGSPGNYEQYFGPGTRLTVT.

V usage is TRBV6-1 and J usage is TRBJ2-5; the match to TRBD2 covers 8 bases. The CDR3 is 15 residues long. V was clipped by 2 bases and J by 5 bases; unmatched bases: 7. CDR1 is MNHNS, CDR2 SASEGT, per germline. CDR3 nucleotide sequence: TGTGCCAGCAGTGAAAATACGGGAGGGCCGGAGACCCAGTACTTC. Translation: CASSENTGGPETQYF.

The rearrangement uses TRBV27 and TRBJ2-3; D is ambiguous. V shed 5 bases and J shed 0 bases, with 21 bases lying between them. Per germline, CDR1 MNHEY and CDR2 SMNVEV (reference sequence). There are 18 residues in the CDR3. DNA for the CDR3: TGTGCCAGCAGTAACTCCCCCAAGACGTATACTAGCACAGATACGCAGTATTTT. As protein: CASSNSPKTYTSTDTQYF.

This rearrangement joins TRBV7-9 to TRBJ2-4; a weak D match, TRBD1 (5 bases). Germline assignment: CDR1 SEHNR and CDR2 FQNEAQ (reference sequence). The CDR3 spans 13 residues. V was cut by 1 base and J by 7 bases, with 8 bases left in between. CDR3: CASSLGGGNIQYF. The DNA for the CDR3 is TGTGCCAGCAGCTTAGGGGGCGGTAACATTCAGTACTTC.

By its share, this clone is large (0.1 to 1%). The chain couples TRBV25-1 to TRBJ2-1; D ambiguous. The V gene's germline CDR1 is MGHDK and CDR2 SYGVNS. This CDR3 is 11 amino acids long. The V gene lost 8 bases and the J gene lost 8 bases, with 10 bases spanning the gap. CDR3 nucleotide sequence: TGTGCCAGCGCCTTTGGGGATGAGCAGTTCTTC. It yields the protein CASAFGDEQFF.

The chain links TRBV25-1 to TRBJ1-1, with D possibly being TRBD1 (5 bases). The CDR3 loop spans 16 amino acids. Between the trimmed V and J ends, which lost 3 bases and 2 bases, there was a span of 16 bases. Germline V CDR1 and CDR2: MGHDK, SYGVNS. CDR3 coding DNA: TGTGCCAGCAGTGATATTGGAACAGGCGTTAACACTGAAGCTTTCTTT. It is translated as CASSDIGTGVNTEAFF. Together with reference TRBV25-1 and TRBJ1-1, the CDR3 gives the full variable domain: EADIYQTPRYLVIGTGKKITLECSQTMGHDKMYWYQQDPGMELHLIHYSYGVNSTEKGDLSSESTVSRIRTEHFPLTLESARPSHTSQYLCASSDIGTGVNTEAFFGQGTRLTVV.

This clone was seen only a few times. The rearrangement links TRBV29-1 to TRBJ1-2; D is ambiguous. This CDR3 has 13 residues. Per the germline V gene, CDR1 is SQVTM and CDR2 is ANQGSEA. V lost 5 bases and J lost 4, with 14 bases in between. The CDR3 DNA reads TGCAGCGTTCAAAGCGGGGTTAGCTATGGCTACACCTTC. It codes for CSVQSGVSYGYTF.

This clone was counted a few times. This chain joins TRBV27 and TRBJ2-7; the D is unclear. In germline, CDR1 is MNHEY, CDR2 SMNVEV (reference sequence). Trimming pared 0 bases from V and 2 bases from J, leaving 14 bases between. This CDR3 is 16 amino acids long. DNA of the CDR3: TGTGCCAGCAGTTTATCGGTTAGTACAAAGACCTACGAGCAGTACTTC. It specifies CASSLSVSTKTYEQYF.

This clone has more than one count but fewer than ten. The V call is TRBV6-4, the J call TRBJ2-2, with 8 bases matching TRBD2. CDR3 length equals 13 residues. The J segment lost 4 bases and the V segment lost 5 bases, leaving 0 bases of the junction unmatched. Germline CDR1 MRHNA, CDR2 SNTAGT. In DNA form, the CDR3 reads TGTGCCAGCAGTAGCGGGAGCACCGGGGAGCTGTTTTTT. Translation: CASSSGSTGELFF.

The CDR3, as DNA: TGTGCCAGCAGCGTAGGCCCCCATAGCGGCTATTACGAGCAGTACTTC. This codes for CASSVGPHSGYYEQYF. This chain joins TRBV9 and TRBJ2-7; D is perhaps TRBD2 (6 bases). Trimming cost V 0 bases and J 4 bases, with 17 bases left between them. Germline CDR1 and CDR2: SGDLS and YYNGEE. The CDR3 length is 16 residues.

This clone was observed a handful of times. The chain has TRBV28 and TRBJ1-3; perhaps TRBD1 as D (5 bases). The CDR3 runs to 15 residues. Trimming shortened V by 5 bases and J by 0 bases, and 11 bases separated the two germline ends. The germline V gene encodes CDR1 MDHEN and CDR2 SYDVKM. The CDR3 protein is CASSPPGYSGNTIYF. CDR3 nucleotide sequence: TGTGCCAGCAGTCCCCCAGGGTACTCTGGAAACACCATATATTTT.

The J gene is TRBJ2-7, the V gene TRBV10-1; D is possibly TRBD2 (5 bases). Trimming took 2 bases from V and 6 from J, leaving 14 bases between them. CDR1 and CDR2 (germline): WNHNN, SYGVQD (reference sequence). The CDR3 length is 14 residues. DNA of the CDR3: TGCGCCAGCAGTGAGACGCTAGCCACGGGCGAGCAGTACTTC. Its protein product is CASSETLATGEQYF.

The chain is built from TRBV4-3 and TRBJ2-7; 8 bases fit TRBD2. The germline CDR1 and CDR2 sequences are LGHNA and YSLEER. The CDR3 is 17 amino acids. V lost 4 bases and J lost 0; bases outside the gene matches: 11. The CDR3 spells CASSPGSGGVSSYEQYF. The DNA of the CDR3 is TGCGCCAGCAGCCCTGGGTCCGGGGGGGTGAGCTCCTACGAGCAGTACTTC.

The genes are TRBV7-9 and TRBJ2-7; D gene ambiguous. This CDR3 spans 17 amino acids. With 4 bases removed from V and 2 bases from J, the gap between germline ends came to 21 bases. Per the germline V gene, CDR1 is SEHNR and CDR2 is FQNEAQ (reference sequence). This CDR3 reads CASSSGNLGAPPYEQYF. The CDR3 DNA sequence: TGTGCCAGCAGCTCGGGCAACCTAGGAGCGCCTCCCTACGAGCAGTACTTC. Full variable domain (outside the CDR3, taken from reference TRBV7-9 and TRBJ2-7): DTGVSQNPRHKITKRGQNVTFRCDPISEHNRLYWYRQTLGQGPEFLTYFQNEAQLEKSRLLSDRFSAERPKGSFSTLEIQRTEQGDSAMYLCASSSGNLGAPPYEQYFGPGTRLTVT.

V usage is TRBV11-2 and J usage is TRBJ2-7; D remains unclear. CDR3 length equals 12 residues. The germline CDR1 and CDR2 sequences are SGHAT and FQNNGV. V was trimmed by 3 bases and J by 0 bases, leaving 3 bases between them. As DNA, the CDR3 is TGTGCCAGCAGCTTTCACTCCTACGAGCAGTACTTC. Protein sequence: CASSFHSYEQYF.

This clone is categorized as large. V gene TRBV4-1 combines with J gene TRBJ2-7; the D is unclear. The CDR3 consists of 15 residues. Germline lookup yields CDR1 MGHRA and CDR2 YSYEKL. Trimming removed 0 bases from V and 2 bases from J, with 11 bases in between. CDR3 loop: CASSQEKYYTYEQYF. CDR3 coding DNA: TGCGCCAGCAGCCAAGAAAAATACTACACCTACGAGCAGTACTTC.

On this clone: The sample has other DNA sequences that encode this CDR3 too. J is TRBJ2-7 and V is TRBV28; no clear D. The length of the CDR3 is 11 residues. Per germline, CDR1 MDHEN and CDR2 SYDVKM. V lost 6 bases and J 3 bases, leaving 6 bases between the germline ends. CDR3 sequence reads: CASSKYYEQYF. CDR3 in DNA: TGTGCCAGCAGCAAGTACTACGAGCAGTACTTC. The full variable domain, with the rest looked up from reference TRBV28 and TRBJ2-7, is DVKVTQSSRYLVKRTGEKVFLECVQDMDHENMFWYRQDPGLGLRLIYFSYDVKMKEKGDIPEGYSVSREKKERFSLILESASTNQTSMYLCASSKYYEQYFGPGTRLTVT.

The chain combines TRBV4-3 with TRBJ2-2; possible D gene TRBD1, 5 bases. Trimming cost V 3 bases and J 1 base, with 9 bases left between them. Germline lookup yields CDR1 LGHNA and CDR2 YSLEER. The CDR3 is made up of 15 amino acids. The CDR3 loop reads CASSHAQGNTGELFF. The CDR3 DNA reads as TGCGCCAGCAGCCACGCCCAGGGGAACACCGGGGAGCTGTTTTTT.

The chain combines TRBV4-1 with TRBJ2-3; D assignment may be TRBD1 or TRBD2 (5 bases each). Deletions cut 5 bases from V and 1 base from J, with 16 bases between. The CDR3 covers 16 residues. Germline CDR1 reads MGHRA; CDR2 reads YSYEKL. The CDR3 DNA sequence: TGCGCCAGCAGCGGCGCCGGGACCCCGGGCACAGATACGCAGTATTTT. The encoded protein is CASSGAGTPGTDTQYF.

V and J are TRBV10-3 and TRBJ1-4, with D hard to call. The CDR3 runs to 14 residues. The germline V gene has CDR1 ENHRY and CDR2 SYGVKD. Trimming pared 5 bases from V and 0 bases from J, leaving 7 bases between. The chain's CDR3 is CAISTDTTNEKLFF. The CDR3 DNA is TGTGCCATCAGTACAGACACAACTAATGAAAAACTGTTTTTT.

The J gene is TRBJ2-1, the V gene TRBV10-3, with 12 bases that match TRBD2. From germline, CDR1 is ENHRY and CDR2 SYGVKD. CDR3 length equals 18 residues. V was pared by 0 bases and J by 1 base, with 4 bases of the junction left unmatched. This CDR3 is CAISESGTSGSSYNEQFF. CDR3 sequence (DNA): TGTGCCATCAGTGAGTCAGGGACTAGCGGGTCTTCCTACAATGAGCAGTTCTTC.

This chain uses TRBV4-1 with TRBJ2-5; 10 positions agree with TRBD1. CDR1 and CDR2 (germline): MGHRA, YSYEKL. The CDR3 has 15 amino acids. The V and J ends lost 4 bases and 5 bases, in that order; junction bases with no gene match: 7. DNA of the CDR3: TGCGCCAGCAGCCGCTCACCGGACAGGGGGGAGACCCAGTACTTC. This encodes CASSRSPDRGETQYF.

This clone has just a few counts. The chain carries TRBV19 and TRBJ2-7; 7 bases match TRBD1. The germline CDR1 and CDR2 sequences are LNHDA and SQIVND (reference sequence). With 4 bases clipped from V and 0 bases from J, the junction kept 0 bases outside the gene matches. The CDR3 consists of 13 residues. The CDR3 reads CASSRDSSYEQYF. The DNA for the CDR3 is TGTGCCAGTAGTAGGGACAGCTCCTACGAGCAGTACTTC.